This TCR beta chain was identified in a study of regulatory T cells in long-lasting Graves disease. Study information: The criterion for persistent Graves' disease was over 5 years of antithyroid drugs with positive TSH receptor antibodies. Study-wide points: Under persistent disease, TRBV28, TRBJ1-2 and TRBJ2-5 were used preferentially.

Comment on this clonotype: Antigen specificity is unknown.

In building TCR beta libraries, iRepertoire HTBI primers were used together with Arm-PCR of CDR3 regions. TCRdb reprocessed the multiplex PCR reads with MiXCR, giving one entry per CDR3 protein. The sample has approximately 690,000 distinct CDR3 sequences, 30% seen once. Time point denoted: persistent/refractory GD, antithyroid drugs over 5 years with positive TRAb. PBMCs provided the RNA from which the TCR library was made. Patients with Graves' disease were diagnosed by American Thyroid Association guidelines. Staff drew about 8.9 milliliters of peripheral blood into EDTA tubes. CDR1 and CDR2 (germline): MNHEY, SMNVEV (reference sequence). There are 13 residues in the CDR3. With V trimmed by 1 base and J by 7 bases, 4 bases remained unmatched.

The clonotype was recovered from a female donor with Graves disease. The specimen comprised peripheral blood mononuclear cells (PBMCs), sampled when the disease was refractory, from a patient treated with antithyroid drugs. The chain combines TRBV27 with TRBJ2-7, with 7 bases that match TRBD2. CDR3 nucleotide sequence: TGTGCCAGCAGTTTATGGGGGGGACGGGAGCAGTACTTC. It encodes CASSLWGGREQYF.